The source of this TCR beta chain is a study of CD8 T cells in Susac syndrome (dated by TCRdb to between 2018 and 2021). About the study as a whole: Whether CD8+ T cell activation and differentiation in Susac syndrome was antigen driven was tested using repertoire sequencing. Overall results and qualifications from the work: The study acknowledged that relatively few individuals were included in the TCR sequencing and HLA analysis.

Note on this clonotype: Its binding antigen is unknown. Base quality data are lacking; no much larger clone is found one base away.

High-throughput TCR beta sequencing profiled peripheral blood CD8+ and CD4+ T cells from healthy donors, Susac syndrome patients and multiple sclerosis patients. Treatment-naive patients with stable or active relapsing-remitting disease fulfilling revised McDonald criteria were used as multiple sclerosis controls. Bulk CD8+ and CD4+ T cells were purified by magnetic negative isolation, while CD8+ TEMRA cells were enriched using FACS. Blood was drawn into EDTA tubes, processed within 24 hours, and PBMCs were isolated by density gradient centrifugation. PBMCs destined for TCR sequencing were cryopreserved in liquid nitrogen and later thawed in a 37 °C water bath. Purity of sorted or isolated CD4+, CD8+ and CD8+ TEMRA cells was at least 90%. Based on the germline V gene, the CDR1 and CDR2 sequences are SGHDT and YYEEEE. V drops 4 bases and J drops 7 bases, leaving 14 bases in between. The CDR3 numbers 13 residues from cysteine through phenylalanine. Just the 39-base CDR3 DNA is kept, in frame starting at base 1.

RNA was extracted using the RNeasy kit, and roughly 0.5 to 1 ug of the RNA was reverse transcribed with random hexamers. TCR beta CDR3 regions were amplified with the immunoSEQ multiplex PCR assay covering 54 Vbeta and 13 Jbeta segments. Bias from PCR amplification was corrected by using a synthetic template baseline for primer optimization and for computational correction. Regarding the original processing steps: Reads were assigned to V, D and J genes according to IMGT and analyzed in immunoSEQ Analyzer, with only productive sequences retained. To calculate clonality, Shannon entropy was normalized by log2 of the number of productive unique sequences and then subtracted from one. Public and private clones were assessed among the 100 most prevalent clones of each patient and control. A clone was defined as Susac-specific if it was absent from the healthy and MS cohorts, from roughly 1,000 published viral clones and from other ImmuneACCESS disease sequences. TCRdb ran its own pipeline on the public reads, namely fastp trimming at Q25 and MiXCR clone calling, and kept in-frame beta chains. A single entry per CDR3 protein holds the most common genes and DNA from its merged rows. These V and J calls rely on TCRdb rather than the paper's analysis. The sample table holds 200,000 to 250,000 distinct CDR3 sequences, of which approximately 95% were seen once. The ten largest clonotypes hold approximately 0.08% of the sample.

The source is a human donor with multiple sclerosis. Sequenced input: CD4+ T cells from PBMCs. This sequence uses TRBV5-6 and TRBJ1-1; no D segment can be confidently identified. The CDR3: CASSPVRTSEAFF. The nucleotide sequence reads TGTGCCAGCAGCCCGGTCCGTACAAGTGAAGCTTTCTTT.